This T cell receptor beta chain appears in the sequencing data of a study of shared clonotypes between healthy human individuals. Study-level findings and limits: Measured sharing among donors was expected to vary with sequencing depth.

From germline, CDR1 is SEHNR and CDR2 FQNEAQ (reference sequence). This CDR3 has 14 amino acids. The V end lost 5 bases, the J end lost 1 base, and 12 bases lay between the germline ends. Notes on this clone: Antigen specificity is unknown. Other DNA sequences within the sample encode an identical CDR3.

Terminally differentiated effector memory CD45RA+ cells were excluded from the naive CD8 cells, which were CD45RO-negative and positively selected for CCR7. Assay execution took place at the deep level. This table comes from immunoSEQ multiplex PCR, and its TCRdb copy is limited to in-frame clones, with some not included. The sample includes some 2.1 million clones, about 95% of them seen just once. This sequence was found in a man between 18 and 35 years old in good health. The V gene is TRBV7-9, the J gene TRBJ2-7; D is unresolved. Specimen: naive CD8+ T cells sorted from blood. Here the CDR3 reads CASSPRTVSYEQYF. CDR3 DNA sequence: TGTGCCAGCAGCCCAAGGACGGTTTCCTACGAGCAGTACTTC.